This paragraph covers one T cell receptor beta chain sequence. Its antigen is as yet unknown. Cells defined as naive were viable CD3+CD4+ or CD3+CD8+ and CCR7+CD45RA+CD45RO-CD95-CD27+CD28+. This specimen comes from a study of T cells after posttransplantation cyclophosphamide. Study results and limitations: After PTCy, TRB diversity resembled that of CNI/methotrexate controls. Later post-transplant blood repertoires were often dominated by donor CD8+ memory clones. Skin or GI-infiltrating T cells shared few TRB sequences with blood.

Produced via immunoSEQ multiplex PCR; TCRdb's table is partial and in-frame only. Of about 16,000 clones in the sample, 94% were seen once. V was pared by 8 bases and J by 0 bases, with 11 bases between. Germline CDR1 and CDR2: SGDLS and YYNGEE. The CDR3 extends over 14 amino acids. Sequencing input: naive CD4+ T cells sorted from blood. This TCR was recovered from a woman between 45 and 60 years old in good health and a related stem cell transplant donor. V is TRBV9 and J is TRBJ2-2; no reliable D call. Here the CDR3 DNA reads TGTGCCAGTGCACGGGTTACGAACACCGGGGAGCTGTTTTTT. Its translation: CASARVTNTGELFF.